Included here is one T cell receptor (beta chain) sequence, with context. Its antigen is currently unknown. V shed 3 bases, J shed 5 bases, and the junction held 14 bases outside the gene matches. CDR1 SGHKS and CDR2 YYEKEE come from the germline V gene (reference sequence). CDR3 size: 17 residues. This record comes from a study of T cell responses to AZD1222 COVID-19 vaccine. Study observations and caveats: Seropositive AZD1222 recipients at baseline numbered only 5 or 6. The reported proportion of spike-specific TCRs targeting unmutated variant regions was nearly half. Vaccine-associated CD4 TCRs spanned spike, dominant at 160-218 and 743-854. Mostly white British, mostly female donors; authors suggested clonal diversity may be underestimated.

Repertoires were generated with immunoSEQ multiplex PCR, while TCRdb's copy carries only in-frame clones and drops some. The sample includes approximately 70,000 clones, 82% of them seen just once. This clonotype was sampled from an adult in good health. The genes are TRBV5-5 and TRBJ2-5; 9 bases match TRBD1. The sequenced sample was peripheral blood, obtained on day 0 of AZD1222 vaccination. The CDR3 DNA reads TGTGCCAGCAGCTCGCAACCCGGGACAGGGAAGAGGGAGACCCAGTACTTC. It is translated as CASSSQPGTGKRETQYF.